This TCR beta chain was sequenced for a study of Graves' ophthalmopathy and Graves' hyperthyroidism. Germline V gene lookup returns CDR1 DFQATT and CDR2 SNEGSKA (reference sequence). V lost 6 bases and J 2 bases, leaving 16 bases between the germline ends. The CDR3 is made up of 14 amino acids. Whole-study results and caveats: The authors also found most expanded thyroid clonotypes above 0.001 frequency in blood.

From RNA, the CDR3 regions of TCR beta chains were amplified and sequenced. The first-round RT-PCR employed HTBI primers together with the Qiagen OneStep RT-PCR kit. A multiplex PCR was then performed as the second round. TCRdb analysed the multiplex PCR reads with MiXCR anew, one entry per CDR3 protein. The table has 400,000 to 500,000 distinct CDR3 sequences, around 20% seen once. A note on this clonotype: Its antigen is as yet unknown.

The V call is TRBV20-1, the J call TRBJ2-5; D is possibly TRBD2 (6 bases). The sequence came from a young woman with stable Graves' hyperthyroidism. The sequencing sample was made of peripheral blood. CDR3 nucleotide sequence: TGCAGTGCCCCGCCGGTTGGGGGGCAAGAGACCCAGTACTTC. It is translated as CSAPPVGGQETQYF.